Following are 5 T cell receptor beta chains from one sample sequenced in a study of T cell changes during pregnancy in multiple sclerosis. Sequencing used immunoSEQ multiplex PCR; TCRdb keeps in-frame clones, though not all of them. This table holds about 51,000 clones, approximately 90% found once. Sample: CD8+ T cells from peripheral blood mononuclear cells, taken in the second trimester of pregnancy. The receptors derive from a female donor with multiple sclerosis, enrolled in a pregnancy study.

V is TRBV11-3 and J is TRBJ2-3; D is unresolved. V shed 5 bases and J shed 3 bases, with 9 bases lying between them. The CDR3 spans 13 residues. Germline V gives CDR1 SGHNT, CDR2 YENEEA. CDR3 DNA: TGTGCCAGCAGCCCCGGGTGGACAGATACGCAGTATTTT. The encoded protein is CASSPGWTDTQYF. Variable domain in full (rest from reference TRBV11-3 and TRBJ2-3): EAGVVQSPRYKIIEKKQPVAFWCNPISGHNTLYWYLQNLGQGPELLIRYENEEAVDDSQLPKDRFSAERLKGVDSTLKIQPAELGDSAVYLCASSPGWTDTQYFGPGTRLTVL.

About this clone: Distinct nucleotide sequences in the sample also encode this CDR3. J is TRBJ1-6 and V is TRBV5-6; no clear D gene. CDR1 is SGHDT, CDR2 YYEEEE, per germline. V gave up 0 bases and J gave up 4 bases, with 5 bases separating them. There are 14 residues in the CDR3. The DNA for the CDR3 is TGTGCCAGCAGCTTGGCGGGGTATAATTCACCCCTCCACTTT. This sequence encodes CASSLAGYNSPLHF.

The chain's CDR3 is CASSPTSGGADTQYF. As DNA, the CDR3 is TGTGCCAGCAGCCCCACTAGCGGGGGGGCAGATACGCAGTATTTT. The rearrangement links TRBV6-4 to TRBJ2-3; 13 nucleotides agree with TRBD2. This CDR3 has 15 residues. The V gene end was trimmed by 6 bases and the J gene end by 4 bases; junction bases not matched to a gene: 4. The germline V gene encodes CDR1 MRHNA and CDR2 SNTAGT.

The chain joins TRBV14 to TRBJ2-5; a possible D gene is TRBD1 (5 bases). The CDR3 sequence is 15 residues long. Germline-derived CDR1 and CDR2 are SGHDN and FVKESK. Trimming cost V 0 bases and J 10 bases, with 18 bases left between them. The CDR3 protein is CASSQDQGDPSGQYF. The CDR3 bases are TGTGCCAGCAGCCAAGACCAGGGTGACCCTTCGGGCCAGTACTTC.

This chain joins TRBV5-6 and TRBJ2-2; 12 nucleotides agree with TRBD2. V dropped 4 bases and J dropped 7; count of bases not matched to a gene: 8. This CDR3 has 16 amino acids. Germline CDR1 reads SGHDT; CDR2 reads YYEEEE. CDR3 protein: CASSPTSGGRGGELFF. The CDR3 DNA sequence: TGTGCCAGCAGCCCAACTAGCGGGGGGCGCGGCGGGGAGCTGTTTTTT.